Listed below are T cell receptor beta chains from one sample, sequenced in a study of T cells in Graves' hyperthyroidism and ophthalmopathy. TCRdb analysed the multiplex PCR reads with MiXCR anew, one entry per CDR3 protein. The table has approximately 260,000 distinct CDR3 sequences, approximately 14% seen once. The sequencing input was blood. These receptors originate from a woman aged 45-65 years with Graves' hyperthyroidism that later progressed to Graves' ophthalmopathy. Each CDR3 is given with its conserved first and last residue. Each record gives: J gene, V gene, D gene, clone size, CDR3 protein, CDR3 DNA. D genes are given only for firm matches. For some rows the clone size is stated as once, few or many, or as a class when expanded; others skip it.

>TRBJ1-5|TRBV20-1|-|many
CSARPQGPSQPQHF
TGCAGTGCTAGACCGCAGGGACCCAGCCAGCCCCAGCATTTT
>TRBJ1-2|TRBV6-6|-|many
CASSYIIGGRDYGYTF
TGTGCCAGCAGTTATATTATCGGGGGTAGGGACTATGGCTACACCTTC
>TRBJ2-1|TRBV29-1|-|-
CSVETLVGGLEQFF
TGCAGCGTTGAAACGCTAGTGGGGGGCCTTGAGCAGTTCTTC
>TRBJ2-7|TRBV28|TRBD2|-
CASSTSGTRAYEQYF
TGTGCCAGCAGTACCTCCGGGACTAGGGCCTACGAGCAGTACTTC
>TRBJ2-5|TRBV6-2/TRBV6-3|TRBD2|-
CASSYSSLTSGSDETQYF
TGTGCCAGCAGTTACTCGAGCCTTACTAGCGGGAGTGACGAGACCCAGTACTTC
>TRBJ1-1|TRBV4-1|-|-
CASSLQTGSNTEAFF
TGCGCCAGCAGCCTCCAAACAGGGTCTAACACTGAAGCTTTCTTT
>TRBJ2-1|TRBV19|TRBD1|many
CASSIMGQGNYNEQFF
TGTGCCAGTAGTATTATGGGACAGGGGAATTACAATGAGCAGTTCTTC
>TRBJ1-1|TRBV28|-|-
CASSLTGRNTEAFF
TGTGCCAGCAGTTTAACAGGGCGGAACACTGAAGCTTTCTTT
>TRBJ2-5|TRBV18|-|many
CASSPASQETQYF
TGTGCCAGCTCACCAGCCAGTCAAGAGACCCAGTACTTC
>TRBJ1-3|TRBV28|-|few
CASSLPDYSGNTIYF
TGTGCCAGCAGTTTACCCGACTACTCTGGAAACACCATATATTTT
>TRBJ2-2|TRBV28|-|-
CASSLWLAQTGELFF
TGTGCCAGCAGTTTATGGCTAGCGCAGACCGGGGAGCTGTTTTTT
>TRBJ2-3|TRBV20-1|-|many
CSALASTRVTDTQYF
TGCAGTGCCCTCGCGTCCACTAGGGTCACAGATACGCAGTATTTT
>TRBJ2-7|TRBV5-1|TRBD2|many
CASSTGTSGFREQYF
TGCGCCAGCAGCACCGGGACTAGCGGGTTTCGAGAGCAGTACTTC
>TRBJ2-7|TRBV6-1|-|many
CASSPGLYSYEQYF
TGTGCCAGCAGCCCGGGACTCTACTCCTACGAGCAGTACTTC
>TRBJ2-3|TRBV6-5|-|-
CASSYRAGGEVDTQYF
TGTGCCAGCAGTTACAGGGCAGGGGGGGAGGTAGATACGCAGTATTTT
>TRBJ2-2|TRBV28|-|many
CASSSPGTETGELFF
TGTGCCAGCAGTTCCCCCGGGACTGAGACCGGGGAGCTGTTTTTT
>TRBJ1-2|TRBV28|TRBD1|many
CASGGQGALVYGYTF
TGTGCCAGCGGGGGACAGGGGGCTTTGGTCTATGGCTACACCTTC
>TRBJ2-1|TRBV24-1|TRBD1|many
CATSETQTGADEQFF
TGTGCCACCAGTGAGACCCAGACAGGGGCGGATGAGCAGTTCTTC
>TRBJ2-1|TRBV11-2|TRBD2|-
CASFGTSGEGEQFF
TGTGCCAGCTTCGGGACTAGCGGGGAGGGGGAGCAGTTCTTC
>TRBJ1-1|TRBV18|-|many
CASSSANRDFNTEAFF
TGTGCCAGCTCATCTGCAAACCGGGACTTTAACACTGAAGCTTTCTTT
>TRBJ2-3|TRBV10-2|TRBD1|many
CASNKIYDRGMSDTQYF
TGCGCCAGCAATAAAATATACGACAGGGGGATGTCAGATACGCAGTATTTT
>TRBJ1-6|TRBV20-1|-|few
CSARDEQGSYNSPLHF
TGCAGTGCTAGAGATGAGCAGGGTAGCTATAATTCACCCCTCCACTTT
>TRBJ2-3|TRBV30|-|many
CAWSVLADTQYF
TGTGCCTGGAGTGTACTGGCAGATACGCAGTATTTT
>TRBJ1-1|TRBV18|TRBD1|many
CASSAQGANTEAFF
TGTGCCAGCTCAGCCCAGGGGGCAAACACTGAAGCTTTCTTT
>TRBJ1-2|TRBV20-1|-|many
CSARAGSGGYTF
TGCAGTGCTAGAGCAGGGAGCGGTGGCTACACCTTC